This record concerns one T cell receptor (beta chain) sequence. This clone was recorded many times. Its target antigen remains unknown. No much larger clone exists at a distance of one base, and base qualities are not known. This sample is drawn from a study of cytomegalovirus exposure and HLA in healthy donors (dated by TCRdb to between 2016 and 2019). Notes on the research overall: In an earlier analysis of 450 to 750 of the donors, about 270 Gb of sequence data and 90 million to 120 million unique TCR beta sequences from about 179 million T cells were reported. An early release that covered some 630 HLA-typed donors contained approximately 320 gigabases of sequencing data and 65 million to 100 million unique TCR sequences. The genetic ancestry cluster associated with self-reported Caucasian donors included 65% to 90% of the roughly 410 genotyped donors. The study aimed to test whether signatures of past pathogen exposure could be identified by cataloging public T cell receptors. The study used immunosequencing to profile the T cell repertoires of several hundred subjects and linked those repertoires to cytomegalovirus serostatus. In addition to the first cohort of 666 subjects, a separate validation cohort of some 120 different subjects was used. High-throughput TCR immunosequencing, statistical association of individual TCRs with disease status, and machine learning were combined to predict cytomegalovirus infection status. To study patterns of TCR occurrence, a later analysis re-analyzed previously published TCR beta repertoires from 666 donors and added high-resolution HLA genotyping. Rather than using new phenotypic data, the later analysis identified candidate immune exposures from TCR beta sequences and from how often those sequences occurred across donors. In an earlier analysis of 500 to 650 of the donors, high-throughput TCR beta sequencing was used to judge whether each TCR beta V gene segment behaved as functional or pseudogenic. Donor age, sex, ethnicity and CMV serostatus were collected together with the repertoire data. A later genetic analysis took genome-wide SNP genotypes for about three fifths of the 666 donors and used that subset as a discovery cohort. Every repertoire in the discovery cohort had been generated on one and the same sequencing platform. Both class I and class II loci were covered by HLA typing, at four-digit resolution. The number of donors typed differed by locus, with 629-630 for A, B, C, DRB1 and DQB1, roughly 520 for DQA1, about 610 for DPA1, and over 400 for DPB1. Because of strong linkage in the cohort, five DR-DQ haplotypes were treated as single units for association and clustering. Among under 450 genotyped donors of the cohort, an average of approximately 240,000 unique TCR beta nucleotide sequences were sequenced per donor, around 20% of them non-productive. The full study reports these points: Most CMV-associated TCR beta chains appeared to be HLA-restricted in a later analysis, and the HLA associations seemed to be driven largely by CMV exposure. Some IMGT-functional V segments, including TRBV6-2 and TRBV6-3, could not be distinguished by the 87-base-pair reads and were therefore excluded. A later genetic analysis reported fewer N-insertions in productive TCRs among donors in an Asian-associated ancestry cluster than the roughly 700-donor mean. Immune exposure information for the cohort was limited to CMV serostatus. In a later analysis, HLA-associated TCR beta chains showed more clonal expansion and lower generation probabilities than non-associated chains that were equally common. In the study, approximately 150 TCR beta chains were listed as associated with cytomegalovirus. When HLA alleles, especially DR and DQ, strongly co-occurred, attributing TCR associations to individual alleles was difficult. Broadly in line with IMGT annotations, most TCR beta V segments showed up in productive rearrangements about 87% or about 30% of the time in an earlier analysis of a few hundred of the donors. A later analysis found that TCR association rates varied across HLA loci, with DRB1 alleles showing the most associated TCRs and HLA-C alleles the fewest. At a false discovery rate of 0.05, a later analysis linked 15,000 to 20,000 TCR beta sequences to specific HLA alleles. In a later analysis, several top co-occurrence clusters were reported to appear linked to parvovirus B19, influenza, CMV and Epstein-Barr virus. A few of the identified cytomegalovirus-associated TCR beta chains were confirmed in vitro to be specific for cytomegalovirus antigens. Roughly uniform sequencing depth across donors was assumed in presence/absence analyses, although this assumption may not hold. It was suggested by the authors that the approach could potentially be generalized to other disease states and immunological phenotypes. The sequencing pipeline was judged likely to have produced a cluster of highly shared sequence variants as a technical artifact. Linkage disequilibrium might explain the correlated functional status among segregating V segments, but an unknown experimental factor could not be excluded. Only TCR beta chains were sequenced in this cohort, and the absence of alpha or paired-chain data limited detectable features. A later genetic analysis associated a missense DCLRE1C variant with V-gene and J-gene trimming of TCR beta chains, and an independent cohort replicated the association. Because HLA typing was missing for some donors at each locus, association tests included only the typed subset. Because counts were too low, seventeen rarely observed V segments, including chromosome 9 orphons, were excluded from the earlier analysis of around 590 of the donors. In both the original and validation cohorts, the classifier was reported to diagnose cytomegalovirus status with high specificity and sensitivity. A further reported finding was that TCR beta sequences accurately predicted the HLA-A and HLA-B alleles for most subjects in the first cohort. While some public TCRs were present in many individuals, most TCR sequences turned up only very rarely across donors.

Preparation of the library involved the immunoSEQ multiplex PCR assay. A mixture of 60 forward primers for TCR Vbeta segments and 13 reverse primers for TCR Jbeta segments was used in the multiplex PCR. The CDR3 region of rearranged TCR beta genes was amplified from genomic DNA with a multiplex PCR assay. The Illumina HiSeq System was used to sequence the amplified TCR beta libraries as 87-base-pair reads. As for the original processing: A later analysis counted approximately 76 million unique TCR beta chains across the 640 or so repertoires, and about 10 million of these chains were shared by at least two donors. To remove PCR and sequencing errors, raw reads were error-corrected and collapsed into unique sequences using a nearest-neighbor algorithm that merged closely related sequences. CDR3 sequences were aligned to IMGT reference sequences to assign V, D and J gene segments. For a sequence to be retained, a match of at least six nucleotides was required to both a V gene segment and a J gene segment. A rearrangement counted as productive if the CDR3 had no stop codons and remained in frame with V and J, and every other rearrangement counted as non-productive. CDR3 was defined by IMGT convention, running from the second conserved V-encoded cysteine to the conserved J-encoded phenylalanine. Sequences without an unambiguous match to a single V gene segment were excluded from the earlier analysis of almost 600 of the donors. An earlier analysis of almost 600 of the donors classified V segments as functional when productive rearrangements were above 56.7% and as segregating when the standard deviation between donors was above 5%. A statistical classification framework was built to diagnose cytomegalovirus status from the catalog of TCR beta chain sequences. In a later analysis, TCR nucleotide sequences were compared against IMGT/GENE-DB human TR gene sequences so that V and J genes could be assigned. The TCRdist pipeline was used in a later analysis to assign CDR3 sequences and most-parsimonious VDJ recombination scenarios. In a later analysis, each TCR beta chain was defined by its CDR3 amino acid sequence together with its V-gene family, and reads lacking a unique V-gene family were excluded. A later analysis removed 550 to 700 highly shared, low-generation-probability nucleotide sequences to deal with suspected cross-contamination and a sequencing artifact. In a later analysis, a clonal expansion index for each public chain was calculated from normalized within-repertoire ranks of inferred template counts. A later analysis computed generation probabilities with a VDJ recombination model fitted to out-of-frame rearrangements, and checked the results against IGoR. A later analysis scored TCR-TCR, TCR-HLA and TCR-CMV co-occurrence with hypergeometric tests, applying a repertoire-size bias correction to TCR pairs. In a later analysis, false discovery rates were estimated by permuting HLA or CMV assignments 20 times. In a later analysis, co-occurring TCRs were grouped using DBSCAN, with TCRdist sequence similarity added in when clustering inside HLA-allele-positive subsets. Repertoires with fewer than 30,000 or more than 120,000 public chains were left out of co-occurrence clustering, as were a few repertoires with anomalous nucleotide sharing. The clones in this table, taken by TCRdb from immuneACCESS, are in-frame only. Not every clone is retained; where verified, under half of the shortfall comes from an unresolved V gene, and the cause of the rest is unknown. That table supplies the V and J calls and clone size; D and trimming were determined from the DNA. This sample lists 150,000 or so clones; 75% to 85% were detected once. The ten biggest clones cover around 6% of the sample.

The cohort consisted of 650 to 850 healthy bone marrow donors. At the time of sampling, every cohort member was nominally healthy, though immune exposures that went unrecorded were likely present. The donor was CMV seropositive and was included in the group of 250 to 300 seropositive cohort members. Every donor gave a peripheral blood sample, and the peripheral blood mononuclear cells from that sample were used for TCR beta sequencing. The Qiagen DNeasy Blood Extraction Kit was used to extract genomic DNA from the blood cell samples. Its CDR3 holds 12 amino acids, cysteine through phenylalanine. Only CDR3 DNA remains: 36 bases, in frame from the first base. The germline V gene encodes CDR1 MGHDK and CDR2 SYGVNS. The trim is 4 bases for V and 7 bases for J, with a gap of 10 bases between the germline ends.

The chain is made from TRBV25-1 and TRBJ1-1, with no D gene named confidently. The sample comprised PBMCs. The clonotype was recovered from a man aged 50-59 years in good health and CMV-seropositive. This receptor has the CDR3 CASSVATDEAFF. The base sequence is TGTGCCAGCAGTGTAGCCACGGATGAAGCTTTCTTT.